Listed below are T cell receptor beta chains from one sample, sequenced in a study of beta chain features in type 1 diabetes. Using immunoSEQ multiplex PCR, the repertoire was profiled, and TCRdb retains in-frame clones only, with some absent. The profile shows approximately 170,000 clones, around 63% of them singletons. Source material: naive CD4+ T cells from blood. These receptors were obtained from a young man with type 1 diabetes. CDR3s include the opening cysteine and the closing phenylalanine or tryptophan. D genes are given only for firm matches. The size entry is marked missing in some rows and otherwise reads once, few, many or a size class.

clone size	V gene	D gene	J gene	CDR3 protein	CDR3 DNA
NA	TRBV29-1	NA	TRBJ1-1	CSVAPDEIRAHLLAFF	TGCAGCGTTGCGCCGGACGAGATACGAGCTCATCTACTAGCTTTCTTT
once	TRBV28	TRBD1	TRBJ2-7	CASIQTPGQSSYEQYF	TGTGCCAGCATTCAGACACCGGGACAGAGCTCCTACGAGCAGTACTTC
NA	TRBV27	NA	TRBJ2-3	CASSEGDYSDTQYF	TGTGCCAGCAGTGAGGGGGACTACTCAGATACGCAGTATTTT
once	TRBV2	NA	TRBJ1-5	CASSVQGSGQPQHF	TGTGCCAGCAGTGTGCAGGGATCCGGGCAGCCCCAGCATTTT
few	TRBV10-3	NA	TRBJ2-3	CAIKENRDTDTQYF	TGTGCCATCAAGGAGAACCGGGACACAGATACGCAGTATTTT
NA	TRBV30	TRBD1	TRBJ2-3	CAWRTGTVTDTQYF	TGTGCCTGGAGGACCGGGACAGTCACAGATACGCAGTATTTT
NA	TRBV23-1	TRBD2	TRBJ2-2	CASRSGDSGENTGELFF	TGCGCCAGCAGGTCCGGAGACAGCGGGGAGAACACCGGGGAGCTGTTTTTT
few	TRBV18	NA	TRBJ2-5	CASSPEETQYF	TGTGCCAGCTCACCAGAAGAGACCCAGTACTTC
few	TRBV30	NA	TRBJ1-2	CAWSVGEGYTF	TGTGCCTGGAGTGTAGGGGAGGGCTACACCTTC
NA	TRBV11-2	NA	TRBJ2-1	CASSLDLNNEQFF	TGTGCCAGCAGCTTAGATCTTAACAATGAGCAGTTCTTC
NA	TRBV9	TRBD1	TRBJ2-6	CVQGASGANVLTF	TGTGTACAGGGGGCCTCTGGGGCCAACGTCCTGACTTTC
NA	TRBV29-1	TRBD2	TRBJ2-1	CSVVAGGPYNEQFF	TGCAGCGTTGTAGCGGGGGGACCCTACAATGAGCAGTTCTTC
NA	TRBV29-1	TRBD2	TRBJ2-2	CSARAGDTGELFF	TGCAGCGCCCGGGCGGGGGACACCGGGGAGCTGTTTTTT
NA	TRBV7-2	NA	TRBJ2-5	CASSPREGETQYF	TGTGCCAGCAGCCCAAGGGAAGGAGAGACCCAGTACTTC
NA	TRBV11-3	TRBD1	TRBJ2-1	CASSLYGTGMAEQFF	TGTGCCAGCAGCTTATATGGGACAGGGATGGCTGAGCAGTTCTTC
few	TRBV28	NA	TRBJ1-2	CASSFLGYGYTF	TGTGCCAGCAGTTTTCTGGGTTATGGCTACACCTTC
NA	TRBV29-1	NA	TRBJ1-1	CSAKEAFF	TGCAGCGCAAAGGAAGCTTTCTTT
NA	TRBV7-8	NA	TRBJ2-2	CASSPPGYRSTGELFF	TGTGCCAGCAGCCCCCCGGGATATAGGAGCACCGGGGAGCTGTTTTTT
NA	TRBV12-5	NA	TRBJ2-3	CASGWTTKEKSTDTQYF	TGTGCTAGTGGTTGGACTACCAAAGAAAAAAGCACAGATACGCAGTATTTT
NA	TRBV30	TRBD1	TRBJ2-2	CAWTRQGTGELFF	TGTGCCTGGACCAGACAGGGGACCGGGGAGCTGTTTTTT
once	TRBV25-1	NA	TRBJ2-5	CASSEFAGMVETQYF	TGTGCCAGCAGTGAATTTGCAGGGATGGTAGAGACCCAGTACTTC
NA	TRBV7-9	NA	TRBJ2-5	CASTRGSTQYQETQYF	TGTGCCAGCACCCGAGGCTCTACTCAGTACCAAGAGACCCAGTACTTC
few	TRBV9	NA	TRBJ1-2	CASSPGGSNYGYTF	TGTGCCAGCAGTCCCGGGGGATCCAACTATGGCTACACCTTC
NA	TRBV7-8	NA	TRBJ1-5	CASSLKAGQPQHF	TGTGCCAGCAGCTTAAAGGCTGGGCAGCCCCAGCATTTT
NA	TRBV5-4	TRBD1	TRBJ2-7	CASRGGTGPYEQYF	TGTGCCAGCAGAGGCGGGACAGGTCCCTACGAGCAGTACTTC
NA	TRBV7-9	NA	TRBJ2-2	CASSYRAGELFF	TGTGCCAGCAGCTACAGGGCCGGGGAGCTGTTTTTT
NA	TRBV30	NA	TRBJ2-2	CAWSRQDGELFF	TGTGCCTGGAGTAGACAGGACGGGGAGCTGTTTTTT
few	TRBV7-2	TRBD1	TRBJ2-1	CASSLTGGHYNEQFF	TGTGCCAGCAGCTTGACAGGGGGCCACTACAATGAGCAGTTCTTC
NA	TRBV25-1	NA	TRBJ2-7	CASSVEPGPYEQYF	TGTGCCAGCAGTGTCGAGCCAGGCCCCTACGAGCAGTACTTC
NA	TRBV9	NA	TRBJ2-1	CASSIGQSYNEQFF	TGTGCCAGCAGCATCGGACAGTCCTACAATGAGCAGTTCTTC
NA	TRBV6-6	NA	TRBJ2-1	CASSNPNSRPNEQFF	TGTGCCAGCAGCAACCCCAACTCCAGGCCCAATGAGCAGTTCTTC
NA	TRBV25-1	TRBD1	TRBJ2-1	CASSGSTGGSYNEQFF	TGTGCCAGCAGTGGCTCGACAGGGGGCTCCTACAATGAGCAGTTCTTC
few	TRBV11-2	NA	TRBJ2-7	CASSLAYEQYF	TGTGCCAGCAGCTTAGCCTACGAGCAGTACTTC
few	TRBV30	NA	TRBJ2-5	CAWRDPETQYF	TGTGCCTGGAGGGACCCGGAGACCCAGTACTTC
few	TRBV7-9	NA	TRBJ2-1	CASSLYDEQFF	TGTGCCAGCAGCTTATACGATGAGCAGTTCTTC
NA	TRBV11-2	TRBD2	TRBJ2-5	CASSKGLADQETQYF	TGTGCCAGCAGCAAAGGACTAGCGGACCAAGAGACCCAGTACTTC
NA	TRBV7-6	NA	TRBJ2-2	CASSLAEAGELFF	TGTGCCAGCAGCTTAGCTGAGGCCGGGGAGCTGTTTTTT
NA	TRBV10-3	TRBD1	TRBJ2-3	CAIRGQKKDTDTQYF	TGTGCCATCAGGGGACAGAAAAAAGACACAGATACGCAGTATTTT
NA	TRBV11-2	TRBD1	TRBJ2-4	CASSWGQGLNIQYF	TGTGCCAGCAGCTGGGGACAGGGGCTAAACATTCAGTACTTC
NA	TRBV5-1	NA	TRBJ1-2	CASSFGANYGYTF	TGCGCCAGCAGCTTCGGAGCTAACTATGGCTACACCTTC
NA	TRBV6-5	NA	TRBJ2-2	CASSPGELFF	TGTGCCAGCAGCCCCGGGGAGCTGTTTTTT
NA	TRBV9	NA	TRBJ2-5	CASSVSTGGQLETQYF	TGTGCCAGCAGCGTAAGTACCGGCGGACAGTTGGAGACCCAGTACTTC
NA	TRBV7-9	TRBD1	TRBJ1-1	CASSLAWDQGAEAFF	TGTGCCAGCAGCTTAGCGTGGGACCAGGGGGCTGAAGCTTTCTTT
NA	TRBV4-3	NA	TRBJ2-1	CASSQERSYNEQFF	TGCGCCAGCAGCCAAGAGCGTTCCTACAATGAGCAGTTCTTC
NA	TRBV9	NA	TRBJ2-5	CASSVGLGGETQYF	TGTGCCAGCAGCGTAGGTCTCGGGGGCGAGACCCAGTACTTC
NA	TRBV7-9	TRBD1	TRBJ1-1	CASRPDRVTEAFF	TGTGCCAGCAGGCCAGACAGGGTCACTGAAGCTTTCTTT
NA	TRBV9	NA	TRBJ1-2	CASSDRDLYGYTF	TGTGCCAGCAGCGACCGAGACCTCTATGGCTACACCTTC
few	TRBV9	NA	TRBJ1-6	CASSDRDIGSPLHF	TGTGCCAGCAGCGACCGGGACATAGGTTCACCCCTCCACTTT
few	TRBV14	TRBD1	TRBJ2-7	CASSPWTGGDYEQYF	TGTGCCAGCAGTCCATGGACAGGGGGCGATTACGAGCAGTACTTC
NA	TRBV5-1	NA	TRBJ2-3	CASSSPGMGTDTQYF	TGCGCCAGCAGCTCTCCGGGGATGGGCACAGATACGCAGTATTTT
once	TRBV30	NA	TRBJ1-2	CAWSVVAGRSYTF	TGTGCCTGGAGTGTAGTAGCAGGCAGGTCCTACACCTTC
NA	TRBV20-1	NA	TRBJ2-7	CSARFSYEQYF	TGCAGTGCTAGGTTCTCCTACGAGCAGTACTTC
few	TRBV6-5	TRBD2	TRBJ2-5	CASSLRLAGVETQYF	TGTGCCAGCAGTCTACGACTAGCGGGGGTTGAGACCCAGTACTTC
NA	TRBV9	NA	TRBJ1-2	CASSASGSNYGYTF	TGTGCCAGCAGCGCCTCAGGGTCTAACTATGGCTACACCTTC